The 22 T cell receptor beta chains reported below all come from one sample, sequenced in a study of post-analysis software for immune sequencing data. Study-level findings and limits: Patients had higher frequencies than controls of about five TRBV segments, including TRBV5-6, TRBV5-1 and TRBV20-1.

The library was made from cDNA and included unique molecular identifiers. TCRdb itself ran the PCR reads through MiXCR, one entry per CDR3 protein. The table includes about 770,000 distinct CDR3 sequences, around 45% detected once. No antigen is known for these receptors. Material for sequencing was blood. These receptors were taken from a girl aged 5 to 17 with multiple sclerosis.

This clonotype was detected a few times. This chain joins TRBV10-3 and TRBJ2-3; 10 bases fit TRBD2. The ends lost 0 bases at V and 4 bases at J; junction bases unmatched: 4. The CDR3 loop spans 16 amino acids. Germline-derived CDR1 and CDR2 are ENHRY and SYGVKD. Here the CDR3 DNA reads TGTGCCATCAGTGAGTCAGGGCTAGCGGGAGCAGATACGCAGTATTTT. Translation: CAISESGLAGADTQYF.

This clonotype has just a few counts. CDR3 nucleotide sequence: TGTGCTAGTGGTTTGTCCGACACTGAAGCTTTCTTT. Protein: CASGLSDTEAFF. The V gene is TRBV12-5, the J gene TRBJ1-1; D gene ambiguous. Between the trimmed V and J ends, which lost 2 bases and 3 bases, there was a span of 4 bases. This CDR3 comprises 12 residues. Looked up from germline, CDR1 is LGHNT and CDR2 is FRNRAP.

In this sample, this clonotype turned up once. The germline gene is not matched at one end of the junction; a read error may be the cause. The chain recombines TRBV13 with TRBJ2-5; D remains unclear. The J call may be incorrect, as the DNA end agrees better with TRBJ2-7. This CDR3 has 15 amino acids. From germline, CDR1 is PRHDT and CDR2 FYEKMQ (reference sequence). The chain's CDR3 is CASSLGWSASYEQYF. The CDR3 DNA reads TGTGCCAGCAGCCTAGGGTGGTCCGCGTCCTACGAGCAGTACTTC.

This chain uses TRBV7-3 with TRBJ1-4; the D gene is possibly TRBD1 (6 bases). V was trimmed by 1 base and J by 7 bases, leaving 13 bases between them. CDR1 is SGHTA and CDR2 is FQGTGA in the germline V gene. The CDR3 runs to 15 residues. DNA of the CDR3: TGTGCCAGCAGCTTAAAGGGGGGCACCGGTGAAAAACTGTTTTTT. Residues: CASSLKGGTGEKLFF.

The chain employs TRBV9 and TRBJ2-2; D not resolved. The CDR3 is 12 residues long. V dropped 4 bases and J dropped 6 bases, with 7 bases sitting between them. CDR1 SGDLS and CDR2 YYNGEE come from the germline V gene. CDR3 DNA: TGTGCCAGCAGCCCAAAACCCGGGGAGCTGTTTTTT. Translation gives CASSPKPGELFF.

The chain joins TRBV29-1 to TRBJ1-2; TRBD1 might be the D (5 bases). CDR3 length equals 13 residues. Trimming cost V 4 bases and J 3 bases, with 12 bases left between them. Looked up from germline, CDR1 is SQVTM and CDR2 is ANQGSEA. The CDR3 loop reads CSVGLRVDYGYTF. CDR3 nucleotide sequence: TGCAGCGTTGGCCTCAGGGTGGACTATGGCTACACCTTC.

The V gene is TRBV5-1, the J gene TRBJ2-7; 7 bases match TRBD1. Germline V gives CDR1 SGHRS, CDR2 YFSETQ. After removal of 4 bases from V and 2 bases from J, the junction contained 15 bases not matched to a gene. The CDR3 covers 17 residues. In nucleotides, the CDR3 is TGCGCCAGCAGCATCGACCTACAGGGGATGAAAGCCTACGAGCAGTACTTC. Amino acids: CASSIDLQGMKAYEQYF.

The chain couples TRBV15 to TRBJ2-7; 9 nucleotides agree with TRBD2. V dropped 0 bases and J dropped 4; count of bases not matched to a gene: 4. CDR1 LNHNV and CDR2 YYDKDF come from the germline V gene (reference sequence). This CDR3 is built from 15 residues. This CDR3 reads CATSRDRTSGYEQYF. DNA for the CDR3: TGTGCCACCAGCAGAGATAGAACTAGCGGGTACGAGCAGTACTTC.

The CDR3 is CSARQGSSYNEQFF. In DNA, the CDR3 is TGCAGTGCACGACAGGGGAGTTCCTACAATGAGCAGTTCTTC. The chain is built from TRBV20-1 and TRBJ2-1; 8 nucleotides agree with TRBD1. The germline V gene encodes CDR1 DFQATT and CDR2 SNEGSKA (reference sequence). The CDR3 totals 14 residues. The V segment lost 6 bases and the J segment 1 base; nucleotides outside the gene matches: 5.

The V gene is TRBV15, the J gene TRBJ2-7, with a possible D match to TRBD2 (5 bases). The DNA end favors TRBJ2-5, so the J call may be wrong. Germline CDR1 is LNHNV and CDR2 is YYDKDF (reference sequence). This CDR3 contains 15 residues. DNA for the CDR3: TGTGCCACCAGCAGAGATGGCGCGGGTCCGGAGACCCAGTACTTC. This codes for CATSRDGAGPETQYF.

The chain is built from TRBV27 and TRBJ2-5, with D tentatively TRBD2 (5 bases). Germline V gene data show CDR1 as MNHEY and CDR2 as SMNVEV (reference sequence). Trimming pared 6 bases from V and 5 bases from J, leaving 13 bases between. The CDR3 length is 13 residues. In DNA, the CDR3 is TGTGCCAGCAGGTTTGGAGGCGGCGAGACCCAGTACTTC. Its protein product is CASRFGGGETQYF.

This clonotype was seen only a few times. This chain uses TRBV11-2 with TRBJ2-7; D gene unclear. The ends were cut back, 4 bases at V and 7 bases at J, with 11 bases in the middle. The CDR3 runs to 12 residues. Per germline, CDR1 SGHAT and CDR2 FQNNGV. The CDR3 region has the DNA TGTGCCAGCAGCTCAACCCCCGCGGAGCAGTACTTC. Protein sequence: CASSSTPAEQYF.

In this sample, this clonotype turned up a few times. J is TRBJ2-1 and V is TRBV29-1, with D perhaps matching TRBD2 (5 bases). The ends were cut back, 1 base at V and 4 bases at J, with 23 bases in the middle. Germline V gene sequence: CDR1 SQVTM, CDR2 ANQGSEA. The CDR3 loop spans 18 amino acids. The CDR3: CSVEGRATLGGGYNEQFF. The CDR3 bases are TGCAGCGTTGAAGGTCGGGCGACCCTCGGAGGAGGTTACAATGAGCAGTTCTTC.

This sequence joins TRBV2 and TRBJ1-1; D perhaps matches TRBD1 (5 bases). The CDR3 contains 14 residues. V was cut by 2 bases and J by 10 bases, with 17 bases left in between. The V gene's germline CDR1 is SNHLY and CDR2 FYNNEI. The DNA for the CDR3 is TGTGCCAGCAGTGAAACGGGGGTCCCTGGGGGAGCTTTCTTT. This sequence encodes CASSETGVPGGAFF.

The CDR3 here is CSAPRVEGKWYEQYF. CDR3 DNA sequence: TGCAGTGCACCCCGTGTGGAGGGGAAATGGTACGAGCAGTACTTC. The J gene is TRBJ2-7, the V gene TRBV20-1, with D perhaps matching TRBD2 (6 bases). This CDR3 contains 15 residues. The germline gives CDR1 DFQATT, CDR2 SNEGSKA (reference sequence). Trimming stripped 6 bases from V and 4 bases from J, with 22 bases between.

This chain connects TRBV7-2 to TRBJ1-1, with 8 nucleotides matching TRBD1. Trimming removed 8 bases from V and 2 bases from J; junction bases left unmatched: 10. This CDR3 is built from 15 residues. CDR1 is SGHTA, CDR2 FQGNSA, per germline. CDR3 DNA: TGTGCCAGCTTTAACCCAGGGGGCGGCAACACTGAAGCTTTCTTT. This encodes CASFNPGGGNTEAFF.

About this clonotype: A read error may produce the germline difference seen at one junction end. The chain has TRBV6-5 and TRBJ2-7, with D tentatively TRBD2 (6 bases). CDR3 size: 14 residues. In germline, CDR1 is MNHEY, CDR2 SVGAGI. This CDR3 is CTSRNAGLVYEQYF. The DNA for the CDR3 is TGTACCAGCAGGAACGCGGGGCTGGTCTACGAGCAGTACTTC.

This clonotype was observed a single time. The chain links TRBV7-2 to TRBJ1-2; D gene unclear. The V end was cut by 6 bases, the J end by 0 bases, with 17 bases between. Germline assignment: CDR1 SGHTA and CDR2 FQGNSA. This CDR3 has 16 residues. CDR3: CASRQGRVVSNYGYTF. CDR3 nucleotides: TGTGCCAGCAGACAAGGGAGGGTAGTCTCTAACTATGGCTACACCTTC.

This clonotype has only a few counts. The chain joins TRBV27 to TRBJ2-1, with 7 bases matching TRBD2. Trimming removed 5 bases from V and 7 bases from J; junction bases left unmatched: 14. CDR3 length: 16 residues. Per the germline V gene, CDR1 is MNHEY and CDR2 is SMNVEV (reference sequence). The CDR3 region is CASSRKVAGEGNEQFF. The CDR3 DNA reads as TGTGCCAGCAGTCGGAAGGTGGCGGGAGAGGGGAATGAGCAGTTCTTC.

The chain recombines TRBV7-8 with TRBJ2-3, with TRBD2 matching 8 bases. This CDR3 spans 15 amino acids. V shed 4 bases and J 2 bases; nucleotides not matched to a gene: 5. Looked up from germline, CDR1 is SGHVS and CDR2 is FQNEAQ. The CDR3 protein is CASSWVAGPTDTQYF. CDR3 coding DNA: TGTGCCAGCAGCTGGGTAGCGGGACCCACAGATACGCAGTATTTT.

The chain has TRBV20-1 and TRBJ2-7; the match to TRBD1 covers 8 bases. The CDR3 has 15 amino acids. Germline V CDR1 and CDR2: DFQATT, SNEGSKA (reference sequence). V gave up 0 bases and J gave up 8 bases; unmatched junction bases: 12. The CDR3 here is CSARDGQGETWKQYF. For the CDR3, the DNA is TGCAGTGCTAGAGATGGACAGGGAGAAACTTGGAAGCAGTACTTC.

The table lists this clonotype with a few counts. The J gene is TRBJ2-1, the V gene TRBV12-3 or TRBV12-4, with D uncertain. The CDR3 totals 12 residues. V lost 5 bases, J lost 10 bases, and 12 bases lay in between. The CDR3 protein is CASSPGQFEQFF. The CDR3, as DNA: TGTGCCAGCAGTCCGGGCCAATTCGAGCAGTTCTTC.